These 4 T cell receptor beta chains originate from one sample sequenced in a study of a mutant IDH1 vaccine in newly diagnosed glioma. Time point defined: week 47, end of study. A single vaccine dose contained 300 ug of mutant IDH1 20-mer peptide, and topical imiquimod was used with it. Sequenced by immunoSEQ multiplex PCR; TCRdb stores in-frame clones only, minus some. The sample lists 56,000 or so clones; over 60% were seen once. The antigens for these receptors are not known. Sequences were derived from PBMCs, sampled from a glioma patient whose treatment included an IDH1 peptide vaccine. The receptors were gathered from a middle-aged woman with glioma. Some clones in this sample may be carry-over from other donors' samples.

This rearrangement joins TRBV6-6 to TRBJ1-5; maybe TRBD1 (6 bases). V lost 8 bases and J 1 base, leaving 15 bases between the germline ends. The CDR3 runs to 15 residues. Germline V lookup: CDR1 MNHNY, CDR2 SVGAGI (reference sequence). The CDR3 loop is CASLKQGVSNQPQHF. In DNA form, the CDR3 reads TGTGCCAGCCTAAAACAGGGTGTAAGCAATCAGCCCCAGCATTTT.

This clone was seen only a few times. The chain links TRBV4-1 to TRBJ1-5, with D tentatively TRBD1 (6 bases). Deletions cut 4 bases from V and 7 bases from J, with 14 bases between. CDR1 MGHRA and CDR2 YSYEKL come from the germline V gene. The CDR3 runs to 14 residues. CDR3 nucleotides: TGCGCCAGCAGCCCCTACGGGGGCAGGCAGCCCCAGCATTTT. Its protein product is CASSPYGGRQPQHF.

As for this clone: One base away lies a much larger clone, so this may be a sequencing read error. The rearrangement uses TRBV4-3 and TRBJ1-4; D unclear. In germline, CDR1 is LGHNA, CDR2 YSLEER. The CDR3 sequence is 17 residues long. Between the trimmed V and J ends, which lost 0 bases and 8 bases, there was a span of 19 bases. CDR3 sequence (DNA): TGCGCCAGCAGCCAAGAAATAGTGCTAGGTCGGGCGGAAAAACTGTTTTTT. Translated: CASSQEIVLGRAEKLFF.

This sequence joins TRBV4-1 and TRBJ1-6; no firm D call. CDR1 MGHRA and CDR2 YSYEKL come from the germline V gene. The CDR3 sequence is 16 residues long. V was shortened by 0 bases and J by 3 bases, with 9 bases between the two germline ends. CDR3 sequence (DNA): TGCGCCAGCAGCCAAGAAATCAGCTTCTATAATTCACCCCTCCACTTT. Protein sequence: CASSQEISFYNSPLHF.